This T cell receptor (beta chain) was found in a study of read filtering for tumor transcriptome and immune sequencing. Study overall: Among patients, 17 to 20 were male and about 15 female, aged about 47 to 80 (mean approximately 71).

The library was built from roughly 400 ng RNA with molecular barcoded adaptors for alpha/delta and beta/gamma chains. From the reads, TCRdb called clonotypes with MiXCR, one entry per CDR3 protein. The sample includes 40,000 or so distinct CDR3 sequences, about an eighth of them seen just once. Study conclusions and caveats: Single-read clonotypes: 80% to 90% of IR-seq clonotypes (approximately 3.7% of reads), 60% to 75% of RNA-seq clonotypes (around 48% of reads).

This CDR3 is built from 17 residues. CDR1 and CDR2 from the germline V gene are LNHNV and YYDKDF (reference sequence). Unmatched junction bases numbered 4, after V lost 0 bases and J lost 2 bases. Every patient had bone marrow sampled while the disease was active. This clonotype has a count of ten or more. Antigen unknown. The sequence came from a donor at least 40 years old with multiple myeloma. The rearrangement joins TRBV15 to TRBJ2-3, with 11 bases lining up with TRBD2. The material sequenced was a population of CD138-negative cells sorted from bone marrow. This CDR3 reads CATSREPSGGPTDTQYF. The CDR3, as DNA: TGTGCCACCAGCAGAGAGCCTAGCGGGGGGCCCACAGATACGCAGTATTTT.